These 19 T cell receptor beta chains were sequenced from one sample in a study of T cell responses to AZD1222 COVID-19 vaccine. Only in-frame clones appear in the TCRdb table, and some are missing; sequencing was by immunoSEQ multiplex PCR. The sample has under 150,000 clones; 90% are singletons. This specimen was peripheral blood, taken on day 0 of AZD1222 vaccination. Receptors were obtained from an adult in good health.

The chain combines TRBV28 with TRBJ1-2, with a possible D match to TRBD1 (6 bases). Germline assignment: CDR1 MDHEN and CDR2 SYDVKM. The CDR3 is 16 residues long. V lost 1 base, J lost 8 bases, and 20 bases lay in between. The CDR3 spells CASSLYPAPGGEGYTF. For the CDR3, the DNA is TGTGCCAGCAGTTTATATCCCGCTCCGGGGGGCGAAGGCTACACCTTC.

The CDR3 protein is CASSVDRSSSNQPQHF. The CDR3 DNA sequence: TGTGCCAGCAGCGTAGACAGGTCGAGTAGCAATCAGCCCCAGCATTTT. V and J are TRBV2 and TRBJ1-5, with a weak D call TRBD1 (6 bases). The germline gives CDR1 SNHLY, CDR2 FYNNEI. The CDR3 runs 16 residues. The V end was cut by 6 bases, the J end by 0 bases, with 15 bases between.

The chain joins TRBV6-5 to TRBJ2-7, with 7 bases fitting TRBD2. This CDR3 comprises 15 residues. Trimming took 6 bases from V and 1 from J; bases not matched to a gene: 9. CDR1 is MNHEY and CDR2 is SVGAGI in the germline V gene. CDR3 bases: TGTGCCAGCAGGACACCACGGGGAGGGTCCTACGAGCAGTACTTC. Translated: CASRTPRGGSYEQYF.

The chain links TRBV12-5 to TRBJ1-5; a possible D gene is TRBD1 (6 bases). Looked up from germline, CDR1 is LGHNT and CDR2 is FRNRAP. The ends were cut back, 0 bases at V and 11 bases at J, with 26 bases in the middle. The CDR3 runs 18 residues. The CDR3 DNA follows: TGTGCTAGTGGTTTGGTACAAGGGGGGAGCCGGCCCCACCAGTCCCAGCATTTT. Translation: CASGLVQGGSRPHQSQHF.

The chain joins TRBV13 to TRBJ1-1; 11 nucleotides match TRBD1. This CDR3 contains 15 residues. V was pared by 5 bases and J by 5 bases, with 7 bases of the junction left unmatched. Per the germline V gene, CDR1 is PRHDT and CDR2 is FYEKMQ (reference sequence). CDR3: CASSGSDRGRTEAFF. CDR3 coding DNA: TGTGCCAGCAGCGGATCGGACAGGGGGCGGACTGAAGCTTTCTTT.

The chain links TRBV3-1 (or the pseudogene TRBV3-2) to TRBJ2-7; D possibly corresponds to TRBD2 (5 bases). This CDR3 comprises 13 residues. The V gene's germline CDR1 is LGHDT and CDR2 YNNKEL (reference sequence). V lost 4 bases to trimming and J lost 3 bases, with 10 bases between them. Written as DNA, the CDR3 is TGTGCCAGCAGCCTAAGTCGGGGCTACGAGCAGTACTTC. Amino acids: CASSLSRGYEQYF.

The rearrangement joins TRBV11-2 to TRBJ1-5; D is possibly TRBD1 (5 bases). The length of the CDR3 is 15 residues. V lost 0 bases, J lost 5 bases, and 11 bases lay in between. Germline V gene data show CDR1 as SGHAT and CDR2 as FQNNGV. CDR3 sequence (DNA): TGTGCCAGCAGCTTAGAGGGCGGACACTATCAGCCCCAGCATTTT. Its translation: CASSLEGGHYQPQHF.

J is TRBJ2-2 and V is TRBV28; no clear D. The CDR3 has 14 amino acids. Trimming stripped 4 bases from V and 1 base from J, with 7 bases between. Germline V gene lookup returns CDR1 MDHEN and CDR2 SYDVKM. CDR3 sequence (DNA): TGTGCCAGCAGTTCGACACAGAACACCGGGGAGCTGTTTTTT. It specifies CASSSTQNTGELFF.

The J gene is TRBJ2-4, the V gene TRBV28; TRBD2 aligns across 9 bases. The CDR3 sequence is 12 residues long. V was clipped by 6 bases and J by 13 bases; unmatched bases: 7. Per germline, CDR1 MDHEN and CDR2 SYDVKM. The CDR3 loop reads CASRWAGGGQYF. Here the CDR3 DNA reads TGTGCCAGCAGATGGGCGGGAGGGGGACAGTACTTC.

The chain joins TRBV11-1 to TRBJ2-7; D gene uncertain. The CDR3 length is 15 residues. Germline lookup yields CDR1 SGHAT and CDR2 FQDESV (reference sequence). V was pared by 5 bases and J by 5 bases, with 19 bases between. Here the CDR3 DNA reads TGTGCCAGCAGCCCGAAGTCAGGTTCCCTCGACGAGCAGTACTTC. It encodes CASSPKSGSLDEQYF.

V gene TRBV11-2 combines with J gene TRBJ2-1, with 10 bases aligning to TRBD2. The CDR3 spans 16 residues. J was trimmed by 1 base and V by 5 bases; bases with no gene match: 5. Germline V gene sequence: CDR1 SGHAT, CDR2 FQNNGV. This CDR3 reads CASSHPGLASYNEQFF. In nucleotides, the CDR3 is TGTGCCAGCAGCCATCCGGGACTAGCGTCCTACAATGAGCAGTTCTTC.

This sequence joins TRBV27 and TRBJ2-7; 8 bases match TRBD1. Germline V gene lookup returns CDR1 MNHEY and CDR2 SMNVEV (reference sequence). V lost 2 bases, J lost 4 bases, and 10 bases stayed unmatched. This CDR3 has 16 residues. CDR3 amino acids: CASSLSQGAILYEQYF. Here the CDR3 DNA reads TGTGCCAGCAGTTTAAGTCAGGGGGCCATCCTTTACGAGCAGTACTTC.

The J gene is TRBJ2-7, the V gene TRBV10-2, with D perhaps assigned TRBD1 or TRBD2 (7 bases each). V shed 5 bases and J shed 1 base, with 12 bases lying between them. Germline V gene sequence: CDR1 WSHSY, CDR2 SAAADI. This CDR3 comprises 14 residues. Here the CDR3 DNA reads TGCGCCAGCAGTCAGGGGGGGTCATCCTACGAGCAGTACTTC. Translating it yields CASSQGGSSYEQYF.

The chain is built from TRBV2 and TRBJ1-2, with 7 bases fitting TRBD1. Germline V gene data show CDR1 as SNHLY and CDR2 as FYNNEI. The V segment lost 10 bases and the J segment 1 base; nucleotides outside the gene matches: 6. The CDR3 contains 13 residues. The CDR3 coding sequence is TGTGCCACATCAGGGGGAGTTAACTATGGCTACACCTTC. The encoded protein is CATSGGVNYGYTF.

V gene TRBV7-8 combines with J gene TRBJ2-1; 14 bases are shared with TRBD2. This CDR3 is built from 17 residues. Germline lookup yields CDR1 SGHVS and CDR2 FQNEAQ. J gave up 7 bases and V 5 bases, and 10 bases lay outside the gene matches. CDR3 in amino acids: CASSPRTSGRLFNEQFF. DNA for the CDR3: TGTGCCAGCAGCCCCCGGACTAGCGGGAGGCTCTTTAATGAGCAGTTCTTC.

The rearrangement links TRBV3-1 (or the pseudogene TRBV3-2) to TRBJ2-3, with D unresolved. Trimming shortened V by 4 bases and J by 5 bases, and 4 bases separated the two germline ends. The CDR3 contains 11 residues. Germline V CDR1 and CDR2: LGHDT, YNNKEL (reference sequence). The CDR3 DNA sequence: TGTGCCAGCAGCCTGGAAGATACGCAGTATTTT. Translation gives CASSLEDTQYF.

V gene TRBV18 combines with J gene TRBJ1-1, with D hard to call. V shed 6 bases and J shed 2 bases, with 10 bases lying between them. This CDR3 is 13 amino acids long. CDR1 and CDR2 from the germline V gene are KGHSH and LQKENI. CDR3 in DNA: TGTGCCAGCTCGCCAAGCGACAACACTGAAGCTTTCTTT. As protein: CASSPSDNTEAFF.

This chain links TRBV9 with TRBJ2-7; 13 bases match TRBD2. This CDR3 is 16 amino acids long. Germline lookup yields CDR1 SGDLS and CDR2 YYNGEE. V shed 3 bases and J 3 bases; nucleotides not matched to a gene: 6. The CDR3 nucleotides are TGTGCCAGCAGCGAGGGGACTAGCGGGACTCTCTACGAGCAGTACTTC. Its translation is CASSEGTSGTLYEQYF.

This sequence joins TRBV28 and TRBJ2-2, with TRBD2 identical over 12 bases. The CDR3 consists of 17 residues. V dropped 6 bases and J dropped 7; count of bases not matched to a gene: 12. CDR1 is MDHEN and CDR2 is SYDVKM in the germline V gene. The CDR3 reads CASRPGGLAGMVGELFF. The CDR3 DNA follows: TGTGCCAGCAGACCCGGAGGACTAGCGGGAATGGTCGGGGAGCTGTTTTTT. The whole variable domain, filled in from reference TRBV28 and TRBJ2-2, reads DVKVTQSSRYLVKRTGEKVFLECVQDMDHENMFWYRQDPGLGLRLIYFSYDVKMKEKGDIPEGYSVSREKKERFSLILESASTNQTSMYLCASRPGGLAGMVGELFFGEGSRLTVL.